The clone carrying this T cell receptor beta chain was detected ten times or more. The antigen is not known. These data belong to a study of Graves' ophthalmopathy and Graves' hyperthyroidism. Thyroid ultrasound, orbital computed tomography, TRAb, serum thyroxine and clinical symptoms formed the basis of diagnosis. Germline-derived CDR1 and CDR2 are SGDLS and YYNGEE. Trimming left V 4 bases short and J 13 bases short, with 20 bases between. This CDR3 contains 14 residues. Study-level points and caveats: In separating ophthalmopathy from stable hyperthyroidism, a 13-signature model achieved 85% to 90% sensitivity and 81.08% specificity. Blood shared most expanded thyroid clonotypes above 0.001 frequency.

Amplification of TCR beta CDR3 regions used RNA transcripts. HTBI primers were used in a first-round RT-PCR, which preceded a second-round multiplex PCR. Each CDR3 protein gets one entry after TCRdb re-called the multiplex PCR reads with MiXCR. The sample contains roughly 700,000 distinct CDR3 sequences, 40% of which appear only once. This clonotype originated in an adult man with Graves' ophthalmopathy. This chain connects TRBV9 to TRBJ1-4; possible D gene TRBD1, 6 bases. The specimen sequenced was peripheral blood. The CDR3 sequence is CASSPGTNAEVLFF. CDR3 DNA sequence: TGTGCCAGCAGCCCGGGGACAAACGCGGAGGTACTGTTTTTT.